The rows below give T cell receptor beta chains drawn from one sample of a study of technical replicates of blood from a handful of donors. The data were produced by immunoSEQ multiplex PCR, yet TCRdb's version contains in-frame clones alone and is incomplete. The table includes about 94,000 clones, around 95% detected once. The sample consisted of T cells isolated from PBMCs. These receptors were collected from a human donor in good health. CDR3s include the opening cysteine and the closing phenylalanine or tryptophan. D genes are given only for firm matches. A row's size may be missing; if present it is once, few, many or a size class.

TRBV7-6	-	-	TRBJ2-1	TGTGCCAGCAGCGCCGGACAGTACAATGAGCAGTTCTTC	CASSAGQYNEQFF
TRBV5-6	-	TRBD1	TRBJ1-3	TGTGCCAGCAGCTGGGACAGGGGGCCCGGAAACACCATATATTTT	CASSWDRGPGNTIYF
TRBV10-3	-	TRBD1	TRBJ2-2	TGTGCCATCAGTGATTACCGGGACAGGAACACCGGGGAGCTGTTTTTT	CAISDYRDRNTGELFF
TRBV7-5	-	-	TRBJ2-7	TGTGTCAGAAGCTTATTCGGGACAGCATACGAGCAGTACTTC	CVRSLFGTAYEQYF
TRBV7-9	few	-	TRBJ2-1	TGTGCCAGCAGCCAACCCACAGGGCCCCTTTACAATGAGCAGTTCTTC	CASSQPTGPLYNEQFF
TRBV23-1	-	TRBD1	TRBJ2-7	TGCGCCAGCAGACCATATACAGGGGCCGGGGTATACGAGCAGTACTTC	CASRPYTGAGVYEQYF
TRBV6-6	-	TRBD1	TRBJ1-2	TGTGCCAGCAGTCGACGGGACAGTCCTAACTATGGCTACACCTTC	CASSRRDSPNYGYTF
TRBV7-9	-	-	TRBJ1-5	TGTGCCAGCAGCTTAGGGGCCGGTCATTTGGAGCCCCAGCATTTT	CASSLGAGHLEPQHF
TRBV28	-	-	TRBJ2-3	TGTGCCAGCACCCCTCTCGGCCGGGACATGGGAATTGCGCAGTATTTT	CASTPLGRDMGIAQYF
TRBV19	-	TRBD1	TRBJ1-3	TGTGCCAGTACCCATCGACAGGGCCAGGGGGACACCATATATTTT	CASTHRQGQGDTIYF
TRBV7-9	-	TRBD1	TRBJ1-5	TGTGCCAGCAGCTTAACCGGGACAGGGGACAATCAGCCCCAGCATTTT	CASSLTGTGDNQPQHF
TRBV7-6	-	-	TRBJ1-6	TGTGCCAGCAGCTTAGAAGGGGCTAATTCACCCCTCCACTTT	CASSLEGANSPLHF
TRBV5-1	-	-	TRBJ1-4	TGCGCCAGCAGCCTCCAGGGCGTTGATGAAAAACTGTTTTTT	CASSLQGVDEKLFF
TRBV30	-	-	TRBJ2-2	TGTGCCTGGAGTCCATGGGAGACCGGGGAGCTGTTTTTT	CAWSPWETGELFF
TRBV29-1	-	-	TRBJ2-3	TGCAGCGTTGAAGCCCAGGAGGGGTTGGCAGATACGCAGTATTTT	CSVEAQEGLADTQYF